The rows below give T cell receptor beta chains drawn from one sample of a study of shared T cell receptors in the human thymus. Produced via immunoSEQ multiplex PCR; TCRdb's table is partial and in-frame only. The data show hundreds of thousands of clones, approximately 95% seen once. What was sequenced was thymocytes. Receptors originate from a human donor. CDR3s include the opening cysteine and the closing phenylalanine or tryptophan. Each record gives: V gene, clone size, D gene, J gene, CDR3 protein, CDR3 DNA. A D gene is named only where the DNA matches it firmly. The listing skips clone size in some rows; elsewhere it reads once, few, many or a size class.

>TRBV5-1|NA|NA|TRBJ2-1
CASSRRTGENEQFF
TGCGCCAGCAGCCGGAGAACGGGAGAGAATGAGCAGTTCTTC
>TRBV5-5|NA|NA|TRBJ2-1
CASSLGREQFF
TGTGCCAGCAGCTTGGGCCGAGAGCAGTTCTTC
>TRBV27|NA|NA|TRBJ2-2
CASSIYTGELFF
TGTGCCAGCAGTATATACACCGGGGAGCTGTTTTTT
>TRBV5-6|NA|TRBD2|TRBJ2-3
CASNPLAGGSIDTQYF
TGTGCCAGCAACCCCTTAGCGGGAGGGTCAATAGATACGCAGTATTTT
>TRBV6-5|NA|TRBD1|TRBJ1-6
CASTPDRGTSPLHF
TGTGCCAGCACTCCTGACAGGGGAACTTCACCCCTCCACTTT
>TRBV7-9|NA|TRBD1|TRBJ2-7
CASSPDRDPTYEQYF
TGTGCCAGCAGCCCGGACAGGGACCCAACCTACGAGCAGTACTTC
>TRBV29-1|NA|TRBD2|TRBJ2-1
CSLDGREESNEQFF
TGCAGTCTTGACGGGAGGGAGGAGTCCAATGAGCAGTTCTTC
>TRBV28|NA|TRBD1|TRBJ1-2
CASSDRGLSYGYTF
TGTGCCAGCAGTGACAGGGGGCTGAGCTATGGCTACACCTTC
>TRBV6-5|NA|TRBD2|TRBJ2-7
CASRRSRSGGSEQYF
TGTGCCAGCAGACGATCGCGCAGCGGGGGTTCCGAGCAGTACTTC
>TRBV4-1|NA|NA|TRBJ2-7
CASSQDRGLLAPSSYEQYF
TGCGCCAGCAGCCAAGATAGGGGGCTACTAGCGCCGAGCTCCTACGAGCAGTACTTC
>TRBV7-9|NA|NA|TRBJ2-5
CASSLGRGEETQYF
TGTGCCAGCAGCTTAGGCAGGGGGGAGGAGACCCAGTACTTC
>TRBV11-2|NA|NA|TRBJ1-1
CASSSGLGDTEAFF
TGTGCCAGCAGCTCAGGACTTGGGGACACTGAAGCTTTCTTT
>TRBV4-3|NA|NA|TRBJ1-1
CASSQDKVQRVNTEAFF
TGCGCCAGCAGCCAAGATAAGGTACAGCGAGTGAACACTGAAGCTTTCTTT
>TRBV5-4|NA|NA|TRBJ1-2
CASSGHLYNYGYTF
TGTGCCAGCAGCGGACATCTCTACAACTATGGCTACACCTTC
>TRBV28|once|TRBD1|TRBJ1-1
CASSLVGQVNTEAFF
TGTGCCAGCAGTTTAGTCGGACAGGTGAACACTGAAGCTTTCTTT
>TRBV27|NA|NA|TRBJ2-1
CASSSLRGGTYNEQFF
TGTGCCAGCAGTTCACTCAGGGGGGGGACCTACAATGAGCAGTTCTTC
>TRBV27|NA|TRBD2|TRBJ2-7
CASTEAGLDEQYF
TGTGCCAGCACCGAAGCGGGATTGGACGAGCAGTACTTC
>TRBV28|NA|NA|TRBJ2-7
CASSLLGRSAYEQYF
TGTGCCAGCAGTCTTTTGGGACGTAGCGCCTACGAGCAGTACTTC
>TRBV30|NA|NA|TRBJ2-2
CAWSVGSGNTGELFF
TGTGCCTGGAGTGTGGGTAGCGGGAACACCGGGGAGCTGTTTTTT
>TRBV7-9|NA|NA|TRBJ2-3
CASSLVRGVTDTQYF
TGTGCCAGCAGCTTAGTTCGCGGGGTCACAGATACGCAGTATTTT
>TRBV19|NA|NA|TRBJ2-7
CASSTFSGTPYEQYF
TGTGCCAGTAGTACCTTCTCCGGGACACCCTACGAGCAGTACTTC
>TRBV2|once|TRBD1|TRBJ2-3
CASSQIIRDRVTDTQYF
TGTGCCAGCAGTCAGATTATCCGGGACAGAGTCACAGATACGCAGTATTTT
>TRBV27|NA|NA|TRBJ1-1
CASTPGGGFEAFF
TGTGCCAGCACCCCCGGGGGGGGATTTGAGGCTTTCTTT
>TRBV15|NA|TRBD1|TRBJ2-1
CATSRVRTGAHNEQFF
TGTGCCACCAGCAGAGTAAGGACAGGAGCCCACAATGAGCAGTTCTTC
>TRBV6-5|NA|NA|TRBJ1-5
CASSYSGYSNQPQHF
TGTGCCAGCAGTTACTCGGGATATAGCAATCAGCCCCAGCATTTT
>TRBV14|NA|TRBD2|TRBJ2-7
CASSLTGVSGMNPYEQYF
TGTGCCAGCAGCCTCACAGGTGTCAGCGGGATGAACCCCTACGAGCAGTACTTC
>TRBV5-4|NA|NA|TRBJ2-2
CASSPTGLAGELFF
TGTGCCAGCAGCCCTACAGGGTTGGCCGGGGAGCTGTTTTTT
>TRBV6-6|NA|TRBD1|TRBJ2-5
CASMSHRGEQETQYF
TGTGCCAGCATGTCCCACAGGGGAGAACAAGAGACCCAGTACTTC
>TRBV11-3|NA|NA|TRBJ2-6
CASSPGGGANVLTF
TGTGCCAGCAGCCCAGGCGGTGGGGCCAACGTCCTGACTTTC
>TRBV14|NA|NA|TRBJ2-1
CASSQASNPRGIEQFF
TGTGCCAGCAGCCAAGCGTCCAACCCCCGGGGGATAGAGCAGTTCTTC
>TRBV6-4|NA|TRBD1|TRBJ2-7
CASSSDRVGLNEQYF
TGTGCCAGCAGTTCGGACAGGGTGGGGTTAAACGAGCAGTACTTC
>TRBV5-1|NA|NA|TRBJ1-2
CASSYPGGADGYTF
TGCGCCAGCAGCTACCCCGGGGGGGCCGATGGCTACACCTTC
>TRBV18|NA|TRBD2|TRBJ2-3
CASSHGTSGRWTDTQYF
TGTGCCAGCTCACACGGGACTAGCGGGAGATGGACAGATACGCAGTATTTT
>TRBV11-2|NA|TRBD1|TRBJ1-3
CASSPGQSSRNTIYF
TGTGCCAGCAGCCCGGGACAGTCGAGCCGAAACACCATATATTTT
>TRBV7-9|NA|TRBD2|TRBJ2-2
CASSYTSVGGPTGELFF
TGTGCCAGCAGTTATACAAGCGTGGGAGGGCCCACCGGGGAGCTGTTTTTT
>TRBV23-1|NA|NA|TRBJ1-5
CASRHGQRFHQPQHF
TGCGCCAGCAGACACGGACAGCGTTTTCATCAGCCCCAGCATTTT
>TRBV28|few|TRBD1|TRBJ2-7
CATYRGGYEQYF
TGTGCCACCTACAGGGGTGGGTACGAGCAGTACTTC
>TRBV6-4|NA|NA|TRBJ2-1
CASSDEGRVNEQFF
TGTGCCAGCAGTGACGAGGGACGGGTAAATGAGCAGTTCTTC
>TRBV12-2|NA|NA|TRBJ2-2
CASRVKGLAGGNNTGELFF
TGTGCAAGTCGCGTGAAGGGTCTAGCGGGAGGCAACAACACCGGGGAGCTGTTTTTT
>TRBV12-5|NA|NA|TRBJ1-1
CASGLQGRAEAFF
TGTGCTAGTGGTTTGCAGGGGCGGGCTGAAGCTTTCTTT
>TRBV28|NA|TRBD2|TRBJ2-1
CASSLGLAPYNEQFF
TGTGCCAGCAGTCTCGGACTAGCCCCCTACAATGAGCAGTTCTTC
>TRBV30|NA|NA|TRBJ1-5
CAWSGDSNQPQHF
TGTGCCTGGAGTGGAGACAGCAATCAGCCCCAGCATTTT
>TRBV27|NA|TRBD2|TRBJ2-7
CASRGGGSHEQYF
TGTGCCAGCAGGGGGGGAGGGTCCCACGAGCAGTACTTC
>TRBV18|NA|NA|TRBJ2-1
CASSPAWNEQFF
TGTGCCAGCTCACCAGCCTGGAATGAGCAGTTCTTC
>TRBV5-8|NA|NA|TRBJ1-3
CASSLTGYGNTIYF
TGTGCCAGCAGCTTGACGGGGTACGGAAACACCATATATTTT
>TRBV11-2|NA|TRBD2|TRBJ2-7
CASSLGSERDHLSYEQYF
TGTGCCAGCAGCTTAGGATCTGAGCGGGACCATCTTTCCTACGAGCAGTACTTC
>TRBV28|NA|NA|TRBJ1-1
CASSPNSLGPEAFF
TGTGCCAGCAGTCCCAATTCTTTAGGTCCTGAAGCTTTCTTT
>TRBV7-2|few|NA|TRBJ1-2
CASSPPLRQKNYGYTF
TGTGCCAGCAGCCCACCCTTGCGACAGAAGAACTATGGCTACACCTTC
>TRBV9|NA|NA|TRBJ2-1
CASSTGLINNEQFF
TGTGCCAGCAGCACGGGACTCATAAACAATGAGCAGTTCTTC
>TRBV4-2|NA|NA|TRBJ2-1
CASSQETGDEQFF
TGTGCCAGCAGCCAAGAGACTGGGGATGAGCAGTTCTTC
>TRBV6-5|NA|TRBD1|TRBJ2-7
CASSRDRKNYEQYF
TGTGCCAGCAGTCGGGACAGGAAGAATTACGAGCAGTACTTC
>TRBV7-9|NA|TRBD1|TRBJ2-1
CASMGGQGHNEQFF
TGTGCCAGCATGGGGGGACAGGGTCACAATGAGCAGTTCTTC
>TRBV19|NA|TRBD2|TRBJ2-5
CASSLAVAGQETQYF
TGTGCCAGTAGTCTTGCCGTAGCGGGTCAAGAGACCCAGTACTTC
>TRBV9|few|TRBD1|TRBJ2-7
CASSETGGNEQYF
TGTGCCAGCAGCGAGACAGGGGGCAACGAGCAGTACTTC
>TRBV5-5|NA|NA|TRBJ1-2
CASSGRTVHDYTF
TGTGCCAGCAGCGGTCGGACGGTCCATGACTACACCTTC
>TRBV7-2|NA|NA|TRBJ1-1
CASSFSGTVNTEAFF
TGTGCCAGCAGCTTCTCCGGGACGGTGAACACTGAAGCTTTCTTT
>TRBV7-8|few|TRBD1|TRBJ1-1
CASSTGQGEAFF
TGTGCCAGCAGCACGGGACAGGGGGAAGCTTTCTTT
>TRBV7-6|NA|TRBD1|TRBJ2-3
CASSDRQGAPRTDTQYF
TGTGCCAGCAGCGACAGACAGGGGGCGCCCCGGACAGATACGCAGTATTTT